The rows below give T cell receptor beta chains drawn from one sample of a study of CD8 T cells in ankylosing spondylitis. MiXCR, applied by TCRdb to the 5' RACE reads, yields one record per CDR3 protein. The sample lists around 250,000 distinct CDR3 sequences; more than 25% were seen once. Material for sequencing was blood, either unsorted or a sorted T cell fraction (not recorded which). The receptors here all came from a male donor with ankylosing spondylitis or in good health (not recorded which). CDR3s include the opening cysteine and the closing phenylalanine or tryptophan. The D gene is left open where the match is weak. Not every row has a clone size; where given, it reads once, few, many or a size class.

CASSSSGTGYEKLFF,TGTGCCAGCAGCTCGTCCGGGACAGGCTATGAAAAACTGTTTTTT,TRBD1,TRBV5-5,TRBJ1-4,.
CASSGQGRSTDTQYF,TGCGCCAGCAGCGGACAGGGTAGGAGCACAGATACGCAGTATTTT,TRBD1,TRBV5-1,TRBJ2-3,.
CASSPPPGPSNEQFF,TGTGCCAGCAGCCCACCACCGGGACCCTCCAATGAGCAGTTCTTC,.,TRBV9,TRBJ2-1,.
CASCAGGAYNEQFF,TGTGCCAGCTGCGCGGGGGGCGCCTACAATGAGCAGTTCTTC,TRBD2,TRBV27,TRBJ2-1,.
CASSRRTGEYEQYF,TGCGCCAGCAGCCGCCGGACAGGGGAGTACGAGCAGTACTTC,TRBD1,TRBV4-1,TRBJ2-7,few
CASSTTTGQITDTQYF,TGTGCCAGCAGTACAACCACGGGTCAGATCACAGATACGCAGTATTTT,.,TRBV12-3/TRBV12-4,TRBJ2-3,.
CASSFFETQYF,TGTGCCAGCAGCTTCTTTGAGACCCAGTACTTC,.,TRBV5-6,TRBJ2-5,few
CASSLDPWQGATEAFF,TGTGCCAGCAGCTTAGATCCGTGGCAGGGGGCCACTGAAGCTTTCTTT,TRBD1,TRBV7-9,TRBJ1-1,.
CASSTGGHEQFF,TGTGCCAGCAGCACAGGGGGCCATGAGCAGTTCTTC,TRBD1,TRBV7-9,TRBJ2-1,.
CSAGQPSSTDTQYF,TGCAGTGCTGGACAGCCGTCGAGCACAGATACGCAGTATTTT,.,TRBV20-1,TRBJ2-3,.
CSAQSPGQNTGELFF,TGCAGTGCCCAATCCCCGGGACAGAACACCGGGGAGCTGTTTTTT,.,TRBV20-1,TRBJ2-2,.
CSVDKGALTEAFF,TGCAGCGTTGATAAGGGGGCCCTTACTGAAGCTTTCTTT,TRBD1,TRBV29-1,TRBJ1-1,once
CASRNPTTYEQYF,TGTGCCAGCAGGAATCCCACCACCTACGAGCAGTACTTC,.,TRBV6-6,TRBJ2-7,.
CAISVQGGINTGELFF,TGTGCCATCAGTGTACAGGGTGGGATAAACACCGGGGAGCTGTTTTTT,.,TRBV10-3,TRBJ2-2,.
CAISLNQETQYF,TGTGCCATCAGCCTGAACCAAGAGACCCAGTACTTC,.,TRBV10-3,TRBJ2-5,many
CSAREGSSYNEQFF,TGCAGTGCTCGGGAGGGGAGCTCCTACAATGAGCAGTTCTTC,TRBD2,TRBV20-1,TRBJ2-1,.
CAISPLADTQYF,TGTGCCATCAGTCCACTAGCAGATACGCAGTATTTT,.,TRBV10-3,TRBJ2-3,.
CASSLRPAGSTDTQYF,TGTGCCAGCAGTTTAAGGCCCGCAGGGAGCACAGATACGCAGTATTTT,.,TRBV12-3/TRBV12-4,TRBJ2-3,.